A single sample gave rise to the 19 T cell receptor beta chains below, sequenced in a study of shared clonotypes between healthy human individuals. CD45RO negativity and positive selection for CCR7 defined naive CD8 cells, a population that excluded terminally differentiated effector memory CD45RA+ cells. Sequencing was performed with immunoSEQ multiplex PCR; in TCRdb, only in-frame clones are kept and a portion is missing. This sample has approximately 2,000,000 clones, with around 93% found just once. Sample: naive CD8+ T cells from PBMCs. The receptors were sampled from a man younger than 35 in good health. Some clones in this sample may be carry-over from other donors' samples.

In regard to this clone: Other DNA sequences in this specimen translate into the identical CDR3. This rearrangement joins TRBV27 to TRBJ1-5, with D possibly TRBD1 on 6 matching bases. The V end lost 3 bases, the J end lost 7 bases, and 10 bases lay between the germline ends. The CDR3 is 13 residues long. CDR1 and CDR2 from the germline V gene are MNHEY and SMNVEV (reference sequence). In DNA, the CDR3 is TGTGCCAGCAGTTTGGGGGGCGGCCAGCCCCAGCATTTT. The encoded protein is CASSLGGGQPQHF.

The chain carries TRBV2 and TRBJ2-5, with D uncertain. Germline V CDR1 and CDR2: SNHLY, FYNNEI. This CDR3 contains 17 residues. The V gene lost 0 bases and the J gene lost 2 bases, with 16 bases spanning the gap. DNA of the CDR3: TGTGCCAGCAGTGAAGCGCTACGGCTGGAAGAACAAGAGACCCAGTACTTC. It translates to CASSEALRLEEQETQYF.

V usage is TRBV11-2 and J usage is TRBJ2-7; weak D call: TRBD1 (5 bases). This CDR3 has 15 amino acids. Trimming removed 0 bases from V and 4 bases from J, with 13 bases in between. Germline lookup yields CDR1 SGHAT and CDR2 FQNNGV. This CDR3 reads CASSLEAGKGYEQYF. The CDR3 region has the DNA TGTGCCAGCAGCTTAGAGGCAGGGAAAGGGTACGAGCAGTACTTC.

The gene calls are TRBV28 and TRBJ2-7, with D unclear. The CDR3 is 13 residues long. Trimming left V 5 bases short and J 2 bases short, with 10 bases between. CDR1 and CDR2 from the germline V gene are MDHEN and SYDVKM. For the CDR3, the DNA is TGTGCCAGCAGTCCAGACACGGCCTACGAGCAGTACTTC. Its protein product is CASSPDTAYEQYF.

The chain has TRBV27 and TRBJ1-5; D is uncertain. The CDR3 sequence is 17 residues long. Deletions cut 6 bases from V and 4 bases from J, with 22 bases between. CDR1 is MNHEY and CDR2 is SMNVEV in the germline V gene (reference sequence). CDR3 in amino acids: CASSGQRPPPRNQPQHF. The CDR3, as DNA: TGTGCCAGCAGCGGTCAACGCCCCCCCCCTAGAAATCAGCCCCAGCATTTT.

The chain uses TRBV27 and TRBJ2-7; possibly TRBD2 for D (5 bases). The length of the CDR3 is 13 residues. The germline CDR1 and CDR2 sequences are MNHEY and SMNVEV (reference sequence). V was pared by 2 bases and J by 2 bases, with 7 bases between. CDR3 sequence (DNA): TGTGCCAGCAGTTTAGACGGGGCCTACGAGCAGTACTTC. It is translated as CASSLDGAYEQYF.

The DNA of the CDR3 is TGTGCCAGCAGTTTATCGCGGACAGGGGCGTACGAGCAGTACTTC. This translates into CASSLSRTGAYEQYF. The rearrangement links TRBV27 to TRBJ2-5, with 9 positions matching TRBD1. The DNA end favors TRBJ2-7, so the J call may be wrong. Germline V gene sequence: CDR1 MNHEY, CDR2 SMNVEV (reference sequence). CDR3 length: 15 amino acids.

V is TRBV27 and J is TRBJ2-1, with a tentative D call TRBD1 (6 bases). CDR3 length: 14 amino acids. CDR1 is MNHEY and CDR2 is SMNVEV in the germline V gene (reference sequence). V was trimmed by 4 bases and J by 7 bases, leaving 14 bases between them. The CDR3 nucleotides read TGTGCCAGCAGTTCCACCGTAGACAGGAATGAGCAGTTCTTC. Encoded protein: CASSSTVDRNEQFF.

The chain couples TRBV28 to TRBJ2-7, with 11 bases lining up with TRBD2. Germline CDR1 MDHEN, CDR2 SYDVKM. The CDR3 length is 15 residues. After removal of 3 bases from V and 2 bases from J, the junction contained 3 bases not matched to a gene. CDR3 nucleotides: TGTGCCAGCAGTTTGGTGGGACTAGCGGCCTACGAGCAGTACTTC. Translation gives CASSLVGLAAYEQYF.

This clone was seen only once. V usage is TRBV5-1 and J usage is TRBJ2-2; D is unclear. The CDR3 length is 14 residues. Germline loops: CDR1 SGHRS, CDR2 YFSETQ. V gave up 0 bases and J gave up 2 bases, with 5 bases separating them. The CDR3 is CASSLEQNTGELFF. The CDR3 nucleotides are TGCGCCAGCAGCTTGGAACAAAACACCGGGGAGCTGTTTTTT.

Of note for this clone: Other DNA sequences in this sample translate to the same CDR3. The V call is TRBV7-9, the J call TRBJ2-7; maybe TRBD1 (5 bases). The CDR3 is made up of 13 amino acids. Trimming pared 2 bases from V and 3 bases from J, leaving 8 bases between. Per germline, CDR1 SEHNR and CDR2 FQNEAQ (reference sequence). CDR3 region: CASSLSGNYEQYF. The CDR3 DNA reads as TGTGCCAGCAGCTTATCAGGGAACTACGAGCAGTACTTC.

This clone showed up just once. The J gene is TRBJ1-1, the V gene TRBV5-1, with D uncertain. From germline, CDR1 is SGHRS and CDR2 YFSETQ. The CDR3 covers 14 residues. The germline V and J ends were trimmed by 0 bases and 0 bases, with 6 bases remaining between them. The CDR3 spells CASSLVHMNTEAFF. In DNA form, the CDR3 reads TGCGCCAGCAGCTTGGTCCACATGAACACTGAAGCTTTCTTT.

CDR3 nucleotide sequence: TGTGCCAGCAGCTCGCAAACGGGAGACACTGAAGCTTTCTTT. Translated: CASSSQTGDTEAFF. This rearrangement joins TRBV7-9 to TRBJ1-1; D is uncertain. Deletions cut 4 bases from V and 3 bases from J, with 12 bases between. The germline gives CDR1 SEHNR, CDR2 FQNEAQ (reference sequence). The CDR3 totals 14 residues. Together with reference TRBV7-9 and TRBJ1-1, the CDR3 gives the full variable domain: DTGVSQNPRHKITKRGQNVTFRCDPISEHNRLYWYRQTLGQGPEFLTYFQNEAQLEKSRLLSDRFSAERPKGSFSTLEIQRTEQGDSAMYLCASSSQTGDTEAFFGQGTRLTVV.

V is TRBV7-9 and J is TRBJ2-7, with D unclear. Per germline, CDR1 SEHNR and CDR2 FQNEAQ (reference sequence). This CDR3 is 13 amino acids long. Trimming stripped 4 bases from V and 4 bases from J, with 11 bases between. In DNA, the CDR3 is TGTGCCAGCAGCTCCGGCGGAGTATACGAGCAGTACTTC. It encodes CASSSGGVYEQYF.

V gene TRBV18 combines with J gene TRBJ2-1; 8 bases line up with TRBD1. In germline, CDR1 is KGHSH, CDR2 LQKENI. The trim removed 2 bases at V and 3 bases at J, leaving 6 bases unmatched. CDR3 length equals 16 residues. CDR3 amino acids: CASSPNGQGIYNEQFF. For the CDR3, the DNA is TGTGCCAGCTCACCAAACGGACAGGGTATCTACAATGAGCAGTTCTTC.

The chain recombines TRBV19 with TRBJ2-7; 8 bases are shared with TRBD1. Germline loops: CDR1 LNHDA, CDR2 SQIVND (reference sequence). The V gene end was trimmed by 2 bases and the J gene end by 0 bases; junction bases not matched to a gene: 6. The CDR3 is 16 amino acids. The CDR3 bases are TGTGCCAGTAGTATAACAGGGGGTTCAAGCTCCTACGAGCAGTACTTC. Translation: CASSITGGSSSYEQYF.

The rearrangement uses TRBV2 and TRBJ2-5; D uncertain. Trimming removed 0 bases from V and 5 bases from J, with 4 bases in between. The germline CDR1 and CDR2 sequences are SNHLY and FYNNEI. The CDR3 loop spans 12 amino acids. The DNA of the CDR3 is TGTGCCAGCAGTGAAGCAACGGAGACCCAGTACTTC. The encoded protein is CASSEATETQYF. Supplemented by reference TRBV2 and TRBJ2-5, the full variable domain reads EPEVTQTPSHQVTQMGQEVILRCVPISNHLYFYWYRQILGQKVEFLVSFYNNEISEKSEIFDDQFSVERPDGSNFTLKIRSTKLEDSAMYFCASSEATETQYFGPGTRLLVL.

The chain employs TRBV7-8 and TRBJ1-4; no firm D call. Germline values: CDR1 SGHVS, CDR2 FQNEAQ. The V end was cut by 5 bases, the J end by 0 bases, with 13 bases between. The CDR3 covers 16 residues. CDR3 sequence (DNA): TGTGCCAGCAGCCTGACGGCGTCGGCAACTAATGAAAAACTGTTTTTT. Protein product: CASSLTASATNEKLFF.

The chain joins TRBV4-3 to TRBJ1-2; D ambiguous. CDR1 and CDR2 (germline): LGHNA, YSLEER. This CDR3 has 14 amino acids. Trimming stripped 0 bases from V and 6 bases from J, with 11 bases between. The CDR3 spells CASSQDLRSDGYTF. The CDR3 DNA reads as TGCGCCAGCAGCCAAGATCTCAGGTCGGATGGCTACACCTTC.